This TCR beta chain was captured by sequencing in a study of T cell repertoires in cytomegalovirus infection (dated by TCRdb to about 2019). Background for the entire study: Donor HLA type was relevant to the analysis, because carriage of CMV infection together with the matching HLA type was indicated by public TCR beta signatures. Overall results and qualifications from the work: In the ex vivo response, HLA-C-restricted CMV-specific TCR beta clonotypes were dominant, and in two of eight donors the single most frequent clonotype came from this HLA-C-restricted group. In both this cohort and an independent cohort of some 350 donors, the cumulative frequency of public TCR beta family members distinguished carriers of CMV infection plus the relevant HLA type.

The CDR3 has 14 amino acids, counting the end cysteine and phenylalanine. Only CDR3 DNA is held: 42 bases, read in frame from base 1. CDR1 and CDR2 (SGHRS, YFSETQ) derive from the germline V gene. V and J lose 5 bases and 0 bases, and a span of 12 bases separates them. As concerns this clonotype: Its target antigen remains unknown. Base qualities are not provided; no much larger clone lies one nucleotide away.

This sample was sequenced with an Illumina HiSeq 1500. TCRdb's own reprocessing of the public reads used fastp at Q25 and MiXCR and kept productive beta chains. Every CDR3 protein is listed once, alongside the most common genes and DNA of its rows. In all, the sample holds around 260,000 distinct CDR3 sequences, and over 20% of those were seen once. 14% of the sample rests with the top ten. The source of this sequence is a human donor in good health (CMV status not recorded). Some clones in this sample may be carry-over from other donors' samples. The receptor chain draws on TRBV5-1 and TRBJ2-7; the D segment is perhaps TRBD1 or TRBD2, each sharing 5 matched bases. Sequences were obtained from PBMCs. The base sequence is TGCGCCAGCAGTCGGGACCCTTACTCCTACGAGCAGTACTTC. Its product reads: CASSRDPYSYEQYF.